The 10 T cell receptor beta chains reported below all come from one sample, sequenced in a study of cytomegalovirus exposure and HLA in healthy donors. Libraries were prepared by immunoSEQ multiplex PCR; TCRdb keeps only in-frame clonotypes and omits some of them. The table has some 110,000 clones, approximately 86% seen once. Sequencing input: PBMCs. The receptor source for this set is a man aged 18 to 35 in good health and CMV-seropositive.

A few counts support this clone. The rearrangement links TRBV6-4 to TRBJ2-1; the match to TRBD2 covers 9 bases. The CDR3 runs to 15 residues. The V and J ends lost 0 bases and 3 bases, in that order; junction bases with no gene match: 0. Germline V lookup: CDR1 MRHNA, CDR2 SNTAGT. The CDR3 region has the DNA TGTGCCAGCAGTGACTCGCGGGGGGGCTACAATGAGCAGTTCTTC. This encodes CASSDSRGGYNEQFF.

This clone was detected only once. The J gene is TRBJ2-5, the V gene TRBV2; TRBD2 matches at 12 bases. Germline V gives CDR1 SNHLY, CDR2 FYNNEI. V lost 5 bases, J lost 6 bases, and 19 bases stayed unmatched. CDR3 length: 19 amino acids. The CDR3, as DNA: TGTGCCAGCAGTCCTGAAACCGCTAGCGGGGGGGCCGGGGAAAAGACCCAGTACTTC. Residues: CASSPETASGGAGEKTQYF.

The CDR3 DNA is TGTGCCAGTAACCCCGGGGTGAGCACCGGGGAGCTGTTTTTT. This codes for CASNPGVSTGELFF. The V gene is TRBV19, the J gene TRBJ2-2; a weak D match, TRBD2 (5 bases). CDR1 is LNHDA, CDR2 SQIVND, per germline (reference sequence). The CDR3 sequence is 14 residues long. The V end was cut by 7 bases, the J end by 4 bases, with 13 bases between.

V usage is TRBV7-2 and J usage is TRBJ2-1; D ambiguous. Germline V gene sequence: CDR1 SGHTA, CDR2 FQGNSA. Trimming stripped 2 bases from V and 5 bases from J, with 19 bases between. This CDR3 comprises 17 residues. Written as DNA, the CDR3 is TGTGCCAGCAGCTTAAAACTTCTTGCGAAAGGAGACAATGAGCAGTTCTTC. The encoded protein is CASSLKLLAKGDNEQFF.

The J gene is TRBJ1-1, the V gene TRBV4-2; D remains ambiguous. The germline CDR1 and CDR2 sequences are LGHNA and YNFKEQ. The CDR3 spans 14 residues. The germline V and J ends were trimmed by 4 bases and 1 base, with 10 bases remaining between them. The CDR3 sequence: CASSPVRENTEAFF. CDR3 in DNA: TGTGCCAGCAGCCCGGTGAGGGAGAACACTGAAGCTTTCTTT.

This CDR3 reads CASRVGTAFSYEQYF. The CDR3 DNA reads TGTGCCAGCAGGGTCGGGACAGCCTTTTCCTACGAGCAGTACTTC. The V and J genes are TRBV6-1 and TRBJ2-7; 7 bases align to TRBD1. This CDR3 contains 15 residues. Germline values: CDR1 MNHNS, CDR2 SASEGT. V dropped 6 bases and J dropped 1; count of bases not matched to a gene: 9.

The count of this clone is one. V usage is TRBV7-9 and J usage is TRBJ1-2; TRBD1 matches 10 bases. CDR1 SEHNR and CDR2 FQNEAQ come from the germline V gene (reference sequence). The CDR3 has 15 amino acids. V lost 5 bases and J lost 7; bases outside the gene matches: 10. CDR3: CASSGRDRGLSGYTF. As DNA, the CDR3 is TGTGCCAGCAGCGGTCGGGACAGGGGATTGAGTGGCTACACCTTC.

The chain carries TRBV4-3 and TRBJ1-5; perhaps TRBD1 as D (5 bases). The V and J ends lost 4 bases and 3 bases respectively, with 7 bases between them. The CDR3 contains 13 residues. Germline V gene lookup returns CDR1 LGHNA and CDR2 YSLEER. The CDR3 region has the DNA TGCGCCAGCAGCCTAGGGGTCAATCAGCCCCAGCATTTT. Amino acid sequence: CASSLGVNQPQHF.

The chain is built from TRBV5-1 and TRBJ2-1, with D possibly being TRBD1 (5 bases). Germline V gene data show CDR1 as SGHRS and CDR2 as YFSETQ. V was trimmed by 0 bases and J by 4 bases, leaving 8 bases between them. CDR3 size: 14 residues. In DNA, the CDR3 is TGCGCCAGCAGCTTGGGGACATCTTACAATGAGCAGTTCTTC. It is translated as CASSLGTSYNEQFF.

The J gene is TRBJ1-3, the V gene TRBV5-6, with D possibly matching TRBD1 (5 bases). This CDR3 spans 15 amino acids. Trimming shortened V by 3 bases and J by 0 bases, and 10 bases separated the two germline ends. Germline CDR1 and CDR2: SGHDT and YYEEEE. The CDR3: CASSYRRDSGNTIYF. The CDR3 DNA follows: TGTGCCAGCAGCTACCGCAGGGACTCTGGAAACACCATATATTTT.